These 5 T cell receptor beta chains originate from one sample sequenced in a study of OX40 agonist ivuxolimab in advanced cancers. Profiled with immunoSEQ multiplex PCR; TCRdb holds only in-frame clones, not every one. The sample has 30,000 to 35,000 clones, around 81% seen once; the top ten hold around 1.4%. The source was CD4+ or CD8+ T cells sorted from blood, collected in a trial of the OX40 agonist ivuxolimab. These receptors all come from an adult with an advanced solid tumor such as melanoma, head and neck, liver or kidney cancer.

The rearrangement uses TRBV7-9 and TRBJ2-3; no clear D. This CDR3 has 11 residues. CDR1 and CDR2 from the germline V gene are SEHNR and FQNEAQ (reference sequence). V was pared by 8 bases and J by 7 bases, with 10 bases between. CDR3 region: CASLTGYTQYF. DNA for the CDR3: TGTGCCAGCCTCACCGGGTATACGCAGTATTTT.

The chain joins TRBV23-1 to TRBJ2-7, with 8 positions matching TRBD2. TRBV23-1 qualifies as an ORF whose function is uncertain. Trimming cost V 3 bases and J 0 bases; bases outside gene matches: 10. The CDR3 length is 17 residues. In nucleotides, the CDR3 is TGCGCCAGCAGTCACCGCACGGGGGGGGCTGGCTCCTACGAGCAGTACTTC. This sequence encodes CASSHRTGGAGSYEQYF.

The chain couples TRBV6-1 to TRBJ1-1; D unclear. This CDR3 comprises 13 residues. Germline loops: CDR1 MNHNS, CDR2 SASEGT. V lost 4 bases and J lost 1, with 7 bases in between. The CDR3: CASSGRENTEAFF. The CDR3 coding sequence is TGTGCCAGCAGTGGCAGAGAGAACACTGAAGCTTTCTTT.

The chain is built from TRBV6-6 and TRBJ1-4; tentatively, D is TRBD1 (6 bases). V was cut by 5 bases and J by 10 bases, with 14 bases left in between. The CDR3 spans 13 residues. Germline V gene sequence: CDR1 MNHNY, CDR2 SVGAGI (reference sequence). The chain's CDR3 is CASSLDRSGKLFF. The CDR3 DNA follows: TGTGCCAGCAGTCTTGACAGGTCCGGAAAACTGTTTTTT.

This clone showed up just once. This sequence joins TRBV5-7 and TRBJ2-3; D is tentatively TRBD1 or TRBD2 (5 bases each). TRBV5-7 is noted as an ORF with a role that remains uncertain. Trimming pared 4 bases from V and 6 bases from J, leaving 21 bases between. The CDR3 totals 16 residues. The CDR3 region has the DNA TGTGCCAGCAGCCGGGACCTCTTTCCCCGAAGGGATACGCAGTATTTT. Amino acid sequence: CASSRDLFPRRDTQYF.